This T cell receptor beta chain appears in the sequencing data of a study of T cell responses to AZD1222 COVID-19 vaccine. Notes on the study in general: Reportedly, nearly half of unique spike TCRs recognized epitopes outside B.1.351/B.1.1.7 mutations. Two AZD1222 doses significantly raised spike-specific TCR breadth and depth over controls. It was only 6 or 7 AZD1222 recipients who were seropositive at baseline.

Assay: immunoSEQ multiplex PCR; the TCRdb copy retains only in-frame clones and omits some. The sample has some 130,000 clones; about 94% are singletons. Unmatched junction bases numbered 4, after V lost 4 bases and J lost 4 bases. The CDR3 contains 15 residues. Germline CDR1 reads SGHKS; CDR2 reads YYEKEE (reference sequence). Comments on this clone: The antigen is undetermined.

This sequence was found in an adult in good health. This chain joins TRBV5-5 and TRBJ2-7; 14 bases are shared with TRBD2. The material sequenced was peripheral blood, taken on day 0 of AZD1222 vaccination. CDR3 nucleotides: TGTGCCAGCAGCCGGACTAGCGGGAGGTATTACGAGCAGTACTTC. Translated, it gives CASSRTSGRYYEQYF.